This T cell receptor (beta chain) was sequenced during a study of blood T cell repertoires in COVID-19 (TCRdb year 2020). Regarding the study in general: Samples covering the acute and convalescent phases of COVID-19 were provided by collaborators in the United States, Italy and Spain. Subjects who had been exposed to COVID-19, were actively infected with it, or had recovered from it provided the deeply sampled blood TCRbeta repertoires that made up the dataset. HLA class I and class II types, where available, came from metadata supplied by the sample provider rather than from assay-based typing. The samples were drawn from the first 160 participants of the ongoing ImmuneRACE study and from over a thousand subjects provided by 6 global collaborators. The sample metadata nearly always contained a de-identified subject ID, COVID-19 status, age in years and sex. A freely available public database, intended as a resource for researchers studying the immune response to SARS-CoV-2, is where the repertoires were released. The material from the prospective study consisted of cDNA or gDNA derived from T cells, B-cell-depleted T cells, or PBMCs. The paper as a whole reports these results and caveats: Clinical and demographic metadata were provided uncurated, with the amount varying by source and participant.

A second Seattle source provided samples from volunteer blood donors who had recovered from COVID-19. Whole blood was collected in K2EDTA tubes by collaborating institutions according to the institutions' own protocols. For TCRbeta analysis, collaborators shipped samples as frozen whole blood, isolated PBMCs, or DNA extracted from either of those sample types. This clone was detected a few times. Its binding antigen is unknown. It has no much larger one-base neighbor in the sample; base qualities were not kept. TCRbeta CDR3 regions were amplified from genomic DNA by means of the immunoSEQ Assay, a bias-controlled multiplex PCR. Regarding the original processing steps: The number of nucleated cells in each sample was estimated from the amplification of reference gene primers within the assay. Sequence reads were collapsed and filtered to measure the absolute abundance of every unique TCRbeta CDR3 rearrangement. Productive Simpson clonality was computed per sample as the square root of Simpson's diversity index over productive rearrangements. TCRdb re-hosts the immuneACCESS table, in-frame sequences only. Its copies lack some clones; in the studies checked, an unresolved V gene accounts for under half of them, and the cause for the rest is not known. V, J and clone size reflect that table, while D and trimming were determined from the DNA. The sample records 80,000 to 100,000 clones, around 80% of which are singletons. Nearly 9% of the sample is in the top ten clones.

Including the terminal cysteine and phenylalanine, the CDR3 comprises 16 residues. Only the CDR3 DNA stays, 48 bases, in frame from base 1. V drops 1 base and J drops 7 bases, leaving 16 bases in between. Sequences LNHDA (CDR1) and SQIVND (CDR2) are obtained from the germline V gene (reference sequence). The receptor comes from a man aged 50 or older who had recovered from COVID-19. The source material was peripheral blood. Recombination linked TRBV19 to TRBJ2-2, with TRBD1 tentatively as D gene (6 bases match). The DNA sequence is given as TGTGCCAGTAGTATAGTTAAACCACAGGGTCACGGGGAGCTGTTTTTT. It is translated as CASSIVKPQGHGELFF.